This T cell receptor beta chain appears in the sequencing data of a study of cytomegalovirus exposure and HLA in healthy donors. Study results and caveats: DRB1 had the most TCR associations and HLA-C the fewest, a later analysis found, with rates varying by HLA locus.

On this clone: As yet, its antigen is unknown.

The PCR contained 60 Vbeta and 13 Jbeta primers. Assay used: immunoSEQ multiplex PCR; TCRdb lists only in-frame clones, some missing. This repertoire shows some 150,000 clones, around three quarters found once; its top ten account for roughly 6.3%. The sequence derives from a woman in her forties in good health and CMV-seropositive. Sequencing was done on a sample of PBMCs.

The CDR3 reads CAIRDTGGSYEQYF. The CDR3 DNA sequence: TGTGCCATCAGGGACACAGGGGGCTCCTACGAGCAGTACTTC. The chain links TRBV10-3 to TRBJ2-7, with TRBD1 identical over 8 bases. With V trimmed by 6 bases and J by 0 bases, 4 bases remained unmatched. The CDR3 totals 14 residues. Germline V CDR1 and CDR2: ENHRY, SYGVKD.